The sequence of this TCR beta chain was determined in a study of identical twins. General study results and limits: Among out-of-frame alpha sequences shared by twins, low generation probability occurred in excess.

There are many counts of this clonotype. What it binds is not known. TCRdb independently ran MiXCR on the 5' RACE reads; one entry per CDR3 protein. The top ten clones hold about 7.8% of a sample with 140,000 to 150,000 distinct CDR3 sequences, roughly 3.3% of them seen once. CDR1 is SGHRS and CDR2 is YFSETQ in the germline V gene. The CDR3 has 16 amino acids. V lost 3 bases, J lost 0 bases, and 15 bases lay in between. The TCR sequence derives from a young man in good health. The rearrangement uses TRBV5-1 and TRBJ1-1, with D possibly TRBD1 on 6 matching bases. Sequenced: memory T cells sorted from blood. CDR3 sequence: CASSWTGAAVNTEAFF. CDR3 DNA sequence: TGCGCCAGCAGCTGGACGGGGGCAGCGGTGAACACTGAAGCTTTCTTT.